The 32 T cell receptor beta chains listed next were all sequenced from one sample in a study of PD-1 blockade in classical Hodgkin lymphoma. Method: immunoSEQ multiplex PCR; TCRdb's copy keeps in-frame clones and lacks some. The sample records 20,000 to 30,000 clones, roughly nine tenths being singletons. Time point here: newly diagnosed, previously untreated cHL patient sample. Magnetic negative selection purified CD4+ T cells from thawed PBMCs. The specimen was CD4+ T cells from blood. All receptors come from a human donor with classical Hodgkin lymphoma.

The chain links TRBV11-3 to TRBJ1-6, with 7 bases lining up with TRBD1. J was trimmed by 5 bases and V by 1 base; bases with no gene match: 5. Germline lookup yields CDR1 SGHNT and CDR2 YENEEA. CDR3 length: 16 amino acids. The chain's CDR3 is CASSLGAGGDNSPLHF. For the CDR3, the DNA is TGTGCCAGCAGCTTAGGGGCAGGGGGAGATAATTCACCCCTCCACTTT.

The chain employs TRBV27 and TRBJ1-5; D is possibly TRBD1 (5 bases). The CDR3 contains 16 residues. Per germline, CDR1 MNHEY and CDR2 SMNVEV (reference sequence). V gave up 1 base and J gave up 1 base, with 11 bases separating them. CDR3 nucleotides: TGTGCCAGCAGTTTATATGGGGGAGTGAGCAATCAGCCCCAGCATTTT. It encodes CASSLYGGVSNQPQHF.

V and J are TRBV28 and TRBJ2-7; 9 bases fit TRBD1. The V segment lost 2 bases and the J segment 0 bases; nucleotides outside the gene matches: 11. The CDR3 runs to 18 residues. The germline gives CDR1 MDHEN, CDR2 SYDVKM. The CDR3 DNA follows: TGTGCCAGCAGTTTACCCCGCCCTGGACAGGGGATCTCCTACGAGCAGTACTTC. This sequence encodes CASSLPRPGQGISYEQYF.

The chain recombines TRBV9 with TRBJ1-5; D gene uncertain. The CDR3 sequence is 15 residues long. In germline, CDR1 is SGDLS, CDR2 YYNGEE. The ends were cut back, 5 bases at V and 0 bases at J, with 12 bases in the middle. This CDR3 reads CASSFDGYSNQPQHF. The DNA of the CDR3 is TGTGCCAGCAGTTTTGACGGATATAGCAATCAGCCCCAGCATTTT.

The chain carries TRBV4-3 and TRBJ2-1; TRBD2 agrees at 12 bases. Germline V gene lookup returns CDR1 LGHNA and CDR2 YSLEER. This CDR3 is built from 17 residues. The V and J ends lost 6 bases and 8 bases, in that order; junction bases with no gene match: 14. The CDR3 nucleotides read TGCGCCAGCAGGAAGCGGCTAGCGGGGGGGCCGGGGGATGAGCAGTTCTTC. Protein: CASRKRLAGGPGDEQFF.

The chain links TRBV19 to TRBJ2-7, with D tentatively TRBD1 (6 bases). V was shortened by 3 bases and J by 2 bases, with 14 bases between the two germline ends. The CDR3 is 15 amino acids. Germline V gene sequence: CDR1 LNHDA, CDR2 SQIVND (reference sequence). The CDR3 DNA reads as TGTGCCAGTAGTATTATCCAGGGGCGGGCCTACGAGCAGTACTTC. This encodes CASSIIQGRAYEQYF.

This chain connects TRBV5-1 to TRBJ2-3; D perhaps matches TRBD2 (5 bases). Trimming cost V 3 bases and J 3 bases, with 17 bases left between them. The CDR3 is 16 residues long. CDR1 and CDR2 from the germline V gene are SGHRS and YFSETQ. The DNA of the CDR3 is TGCGCCAGCAGCTGGGCCGGAGGCCAAAGGACAGATACGCAGTATTTT. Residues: CASSWAGGQRTDTQYF.

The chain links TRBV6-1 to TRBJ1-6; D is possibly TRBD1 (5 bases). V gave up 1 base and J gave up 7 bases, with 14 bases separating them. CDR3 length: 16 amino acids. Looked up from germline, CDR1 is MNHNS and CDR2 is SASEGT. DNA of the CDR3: TGTGCCAGCAGTGAAGGGGGGTGGTCAAGCAATTCACCCCTCCACTTT. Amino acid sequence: CASSEGGWSSNSPLHF.

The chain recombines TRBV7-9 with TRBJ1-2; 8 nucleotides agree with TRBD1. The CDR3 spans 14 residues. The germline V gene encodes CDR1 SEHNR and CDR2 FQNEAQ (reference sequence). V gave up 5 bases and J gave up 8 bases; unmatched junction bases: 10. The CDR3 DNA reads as TGTGCCAGCAGCCCAGGGGGCCTTACGGGAGGCTACACCTTC. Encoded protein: CASSPGGLTGGYTF.

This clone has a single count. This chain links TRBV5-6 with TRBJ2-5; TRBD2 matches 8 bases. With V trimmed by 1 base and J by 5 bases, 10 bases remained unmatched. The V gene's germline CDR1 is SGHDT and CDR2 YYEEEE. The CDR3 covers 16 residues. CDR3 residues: CASSLLVAGPGETQYF. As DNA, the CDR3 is TGTGCCAGCAGCTTGTTGGTAGCGGGGCCTGGGGAGACCCAGTACTTC.

CDR3: CASSNEHGYSPLHF. Written as DNA, the CDR3 is TGCGCCAGCAGCAACGAACATGGGTATTCACCCCTCCACTTT. The genes are TRBV5-1 and TRBJ1-6; D is undetermined. Trimming shortened V by 4 bases and J by 8 bases, and 13 bases separated the two germline ends. The CDR3 consists of 14 residues. From germline, CDR1 is SGHRS and CDR2 YFSETQ.

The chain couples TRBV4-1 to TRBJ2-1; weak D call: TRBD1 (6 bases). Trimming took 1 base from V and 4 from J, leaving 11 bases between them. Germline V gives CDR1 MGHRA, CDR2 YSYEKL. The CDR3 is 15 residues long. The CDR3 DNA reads TGCGCCAGCAGCCAAGGAACAGGGCCTTACAATGAGCAGTTCTTC. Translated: CASSQGTGPYNEQFF.

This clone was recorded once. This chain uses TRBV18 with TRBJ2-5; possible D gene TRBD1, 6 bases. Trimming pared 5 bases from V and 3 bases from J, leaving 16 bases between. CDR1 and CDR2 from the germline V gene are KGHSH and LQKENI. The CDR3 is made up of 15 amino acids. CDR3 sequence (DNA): TGTGCCAGCTCAATACATACAGGGAACGAAGAGACCCAGTACTTC. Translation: CASSIHTGNEETQYF.

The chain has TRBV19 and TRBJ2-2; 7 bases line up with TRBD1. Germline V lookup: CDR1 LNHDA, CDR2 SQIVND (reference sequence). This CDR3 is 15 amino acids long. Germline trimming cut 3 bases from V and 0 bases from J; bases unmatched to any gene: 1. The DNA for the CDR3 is TGTGCCAGTAGTATGGGACAGACGAACACCGGGGAGCTGTTTTTT. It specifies CASSMGQTNTGELFF.

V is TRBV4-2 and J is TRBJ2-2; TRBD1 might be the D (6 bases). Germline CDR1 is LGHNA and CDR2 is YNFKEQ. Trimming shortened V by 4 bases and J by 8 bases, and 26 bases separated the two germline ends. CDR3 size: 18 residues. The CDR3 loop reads CASSRLTGWGPSRGELFF. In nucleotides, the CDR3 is TGTGCCAGCAGCCGCCTGACTGGGTGGGGGCCCTCGAGAGGGGAGCTGTTTTTT.

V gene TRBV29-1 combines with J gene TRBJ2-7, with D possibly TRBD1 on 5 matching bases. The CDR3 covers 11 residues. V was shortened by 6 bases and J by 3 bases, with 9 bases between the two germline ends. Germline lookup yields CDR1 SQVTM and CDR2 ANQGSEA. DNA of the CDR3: TGCAGCGTCGCGGACAACTACGAGCAGTACTTC. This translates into CSVADNYEQYF.

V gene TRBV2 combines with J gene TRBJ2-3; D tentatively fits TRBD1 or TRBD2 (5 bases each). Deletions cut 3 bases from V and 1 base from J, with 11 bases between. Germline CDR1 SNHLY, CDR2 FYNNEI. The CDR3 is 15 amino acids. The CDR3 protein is CASSEGVGRTDTQYF. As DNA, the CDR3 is TGTGCCAGCAGTGAGGGGGTGGGGCGCACAGATACGCAGTATTTT. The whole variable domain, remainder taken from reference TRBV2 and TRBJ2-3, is EPEVTQTPSHQVTQMGQEVILRCVPISNHLYFYWYRQILGQKVEFLVSFYNNEISEKSEIFDDQFSVERPDGSNFTLKIRSTKLEDSAMYFCASSEGVGRTDTQYFGPGTRLTVL.

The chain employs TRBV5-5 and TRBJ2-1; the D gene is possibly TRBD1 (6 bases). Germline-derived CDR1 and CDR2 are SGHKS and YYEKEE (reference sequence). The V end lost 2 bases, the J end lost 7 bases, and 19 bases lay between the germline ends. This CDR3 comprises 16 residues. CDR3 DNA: TGTGCCAGCAGCTTATCTTCAACAGGGTTGGGTAATGAGCAGTTCTTC. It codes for CASSLSSTGLGNEQFF.

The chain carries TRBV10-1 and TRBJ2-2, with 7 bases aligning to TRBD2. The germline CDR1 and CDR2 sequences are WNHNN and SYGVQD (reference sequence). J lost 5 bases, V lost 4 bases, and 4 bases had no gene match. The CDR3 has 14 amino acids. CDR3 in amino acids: CASSGGGGTGELFF. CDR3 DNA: TGCGCCAGCAGTGGTGGCGGGGGAACCGGGGAGCTGTTTTTT.

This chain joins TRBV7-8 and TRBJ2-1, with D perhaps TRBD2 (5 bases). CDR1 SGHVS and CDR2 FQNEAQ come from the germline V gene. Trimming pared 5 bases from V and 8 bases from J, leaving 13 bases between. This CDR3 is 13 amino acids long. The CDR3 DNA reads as TGTGCCAGCAGCATTAGGAGGCGCGATGAGCAGTTCTTC. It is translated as CASSIRRRDEQFF.

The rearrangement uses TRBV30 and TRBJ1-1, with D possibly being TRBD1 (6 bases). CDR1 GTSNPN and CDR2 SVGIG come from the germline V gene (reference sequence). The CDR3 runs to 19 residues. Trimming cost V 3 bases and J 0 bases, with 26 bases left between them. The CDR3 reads CAWRGYRNGDTLMNTEAFF. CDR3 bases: TGTGCCTGGAGAGGGTATAGAAACGGGGACACACTAATGAACACTGAAGCTTTCTTT.

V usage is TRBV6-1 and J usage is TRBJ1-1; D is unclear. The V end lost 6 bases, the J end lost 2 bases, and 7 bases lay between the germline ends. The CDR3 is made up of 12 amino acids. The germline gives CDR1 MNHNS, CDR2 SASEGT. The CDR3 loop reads CASSRRNTEAFF. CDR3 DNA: TGTGCCAGCAGCCGTCGAAACACTGAAGCTTTCTTT.

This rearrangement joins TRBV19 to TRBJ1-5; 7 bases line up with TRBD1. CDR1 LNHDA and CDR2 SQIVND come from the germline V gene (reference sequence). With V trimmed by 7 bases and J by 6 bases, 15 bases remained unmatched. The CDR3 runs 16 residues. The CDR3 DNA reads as TGTGCCAGTAAAGACAGGGCTGGTTTCGTCGGTCAGCCCCAGCATTTT. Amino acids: CASKDRAGFVGQPQHF. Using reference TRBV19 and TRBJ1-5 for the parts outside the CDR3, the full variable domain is DGGITQSPKYLFRKEGQNVTLSCEQNLNHDAMYWYRQDPGQGLRLIYYSQIVNDFQKGDIAEGYSVSREKKESFPLTVTSAQKNPTAFYLCASKDRAGFVGQPQHFGDGTRLSIL.

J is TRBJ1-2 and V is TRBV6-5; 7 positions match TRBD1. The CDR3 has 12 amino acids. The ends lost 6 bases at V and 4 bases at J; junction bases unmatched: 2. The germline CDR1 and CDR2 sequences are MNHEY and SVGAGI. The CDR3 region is CASSGTVYGYTF. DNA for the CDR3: TGTGCCAGCAGCGGGACAGTCTATGGCTACACCTTC.

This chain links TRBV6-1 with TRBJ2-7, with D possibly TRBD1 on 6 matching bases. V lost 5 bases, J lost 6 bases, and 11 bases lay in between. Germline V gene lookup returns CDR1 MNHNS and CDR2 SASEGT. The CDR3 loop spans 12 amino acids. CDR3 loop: CASSLRGGEQYF. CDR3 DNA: TGTGCCAGCAGTCTCAGGGGTGGCGAGCAGTACTTC.

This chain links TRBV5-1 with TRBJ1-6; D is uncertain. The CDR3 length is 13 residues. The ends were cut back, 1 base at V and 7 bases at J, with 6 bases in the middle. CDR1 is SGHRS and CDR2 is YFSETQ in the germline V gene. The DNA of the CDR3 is TGCGCCAGCAGCTTGAGTTCGAATTCACCCCTCCACTTT. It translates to CASSLSSNSPLHF.

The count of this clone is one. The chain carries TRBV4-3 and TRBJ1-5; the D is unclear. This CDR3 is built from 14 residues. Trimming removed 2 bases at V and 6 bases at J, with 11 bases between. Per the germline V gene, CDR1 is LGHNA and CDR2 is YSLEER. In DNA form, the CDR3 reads TGCGCCAGCAGCCAACGGCCGGACGGTCAGCCCCAGCATTTT. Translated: CASSQRPDGQPQHF.

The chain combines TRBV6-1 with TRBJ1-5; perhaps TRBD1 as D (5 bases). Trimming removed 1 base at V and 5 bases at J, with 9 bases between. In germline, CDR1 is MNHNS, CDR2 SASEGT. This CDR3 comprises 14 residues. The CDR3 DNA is TGTGCCAGCAGTGAAGTTACAGGCGATCAGCCCCAGCATTTT. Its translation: CASSEVTGDQPQHF.

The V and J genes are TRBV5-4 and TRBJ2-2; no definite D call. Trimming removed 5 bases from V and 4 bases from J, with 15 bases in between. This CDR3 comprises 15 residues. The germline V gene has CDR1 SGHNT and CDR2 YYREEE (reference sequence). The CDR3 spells CASSLLPELTGELFF. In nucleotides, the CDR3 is TGTGCCAGCAGTCTCCTCCCGGAGCTCACCGGGGAGCTGTTTTTT.

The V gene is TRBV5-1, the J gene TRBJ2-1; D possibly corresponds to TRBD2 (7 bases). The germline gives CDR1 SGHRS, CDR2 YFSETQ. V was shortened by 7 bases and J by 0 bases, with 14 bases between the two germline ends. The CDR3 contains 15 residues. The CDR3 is CASCGGMSSYNEQFF. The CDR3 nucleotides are TGCGCCAGCTGCGGGGGCATGAGCTCCTACAATGAGCAGTTCTTC.

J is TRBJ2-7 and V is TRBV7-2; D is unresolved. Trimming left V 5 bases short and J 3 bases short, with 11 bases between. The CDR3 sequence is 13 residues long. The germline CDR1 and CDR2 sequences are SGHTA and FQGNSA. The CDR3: CASSPHRDYEQYF. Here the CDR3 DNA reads TGTGCCAGCAGCCCGCACAGAGACTACGAGCAGTACTTC. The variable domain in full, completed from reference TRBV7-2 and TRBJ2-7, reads GAGVSQSPSNKVTEKGKDVELRCDPISGHTALYWYRQSLGQGLEFLIYFQGNSAPDKSGLPSDRFSAERTGGSVSTLTIQRTQQEDSAVYLCASSPHRDYEQYFGPGTRLTVT.

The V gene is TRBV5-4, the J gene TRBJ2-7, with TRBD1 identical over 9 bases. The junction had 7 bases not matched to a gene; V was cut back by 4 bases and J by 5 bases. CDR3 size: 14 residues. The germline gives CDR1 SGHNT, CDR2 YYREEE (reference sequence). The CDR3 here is CASSTPGTGNEQYF. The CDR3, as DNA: TGTGCCAGCAGCACACCCGGGACAGGGAACGAGCAGTACTTC.